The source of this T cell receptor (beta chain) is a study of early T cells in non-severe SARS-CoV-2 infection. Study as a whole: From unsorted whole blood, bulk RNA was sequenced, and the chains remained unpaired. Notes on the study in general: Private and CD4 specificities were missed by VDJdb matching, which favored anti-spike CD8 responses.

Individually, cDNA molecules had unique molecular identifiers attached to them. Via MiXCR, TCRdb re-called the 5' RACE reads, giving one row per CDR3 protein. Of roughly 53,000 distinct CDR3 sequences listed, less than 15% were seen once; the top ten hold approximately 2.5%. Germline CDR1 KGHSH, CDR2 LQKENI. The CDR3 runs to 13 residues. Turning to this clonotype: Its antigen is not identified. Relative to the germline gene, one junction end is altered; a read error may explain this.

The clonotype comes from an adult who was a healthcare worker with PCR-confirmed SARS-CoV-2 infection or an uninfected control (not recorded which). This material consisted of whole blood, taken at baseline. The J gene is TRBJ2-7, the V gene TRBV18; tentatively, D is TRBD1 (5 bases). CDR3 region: CASSPPGSSEQYF. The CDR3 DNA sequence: TGTGCCAGCTCACCTCCAGGGTCCTCCGAGCAGTACTTC.